Listed below are T cell receptor beta chains from one sample, sequenced in a study of shared clonotypes between healthy human individuals. Some clones are missing from TCRdb's copy, which holds only in-frame ones; the method was immunoSEQ multiplex PCR. The repertoire holds roughly 1,000,000 clones, around three quarters seen once, with about 0.52% in the top ten. Sequencing was performed on memory CD4+ T cells from PBMCs. Receptor source: a man aged 18 to 35 in good health. Some clones in this sample may be carry-over from other donors' samples. CDR3s include the opening cysteine and the closing phenylalanine or tryptophan. A D gene is named only where the DNA matches it firmly. Some rows mark clone size as missing; the rest say once, few, many or name a class of expanded clone.

size,J,V,D,length,CDR3,DNA
NA,TRBJ2-3,TRBV7-8,NA,13,CASRDTWADTQYF,TGTGCCAGCAGAGACACGTGGGCAGATACGCAGTATTTT
NA,TRBJ2-3,TRBV6-4,TRBD2,20,CASSTLESGSRGSSTDTQYF,TGTGCCAGCAGCACCCTGGAGAGCGGGAGTAGGGGATCGAGCACAGATACGCAGTATTTT
NA,TRBJ2-2,TRBV7-3,TRBD1,16,CASSLLGTGNTGELFF,TGTGCCAGCAGCCTCTTGGGGACAGGGAACACCGGGGAGCTGTTTTTT
NA,TRBJ2-7,TRBV18,TRBD2,16,CASSLAGGPNLYEQYF,TGTGCCAGCTCACTAGCGGGAGGCCCAAACCTTTACGAGCAGTACTTC
NA,TRBJ1-1,TRBV6-1,NA,14,CASSEGMRGLEAFF,TGTGCCAGCAGTGAGGGGATGAGGGGGTTGGAAGCTTTCTTT
NA,TRBJ2-4,TRBV28,NA,15,CASSLRALAKNIQYF,TGTGCCAGCAGCCTCAGAGCACTAGCCAAAAACATTCAGTACTTC
NA,TRBJ2-1,TRBV7-3,NA,13,CASSPTSFNEQFF,TGTGCCAGCAGCCCCACTTCGTTCAATGAGCAGTTCTTC
few,TRBJ1-1,TRBV16,NA,15,CASSQSAGRNTEAFF,TGTGCCAGCAGCCAATCGGCAGGGAGGAACACTGAAGCTTTCTTT
NA,TRBJ2-2,TRBV5-1,TRBD2,17,CASTTIAGGTNTGELFF,TGCGCCAGCACCACGATAGCGGGAGGCACGAACACCGGGGAGCTGTTTTTT
NA,TRBJ1-3,TRBV9,NA,16,CASSVGGRVSGNTIYF,TGTGCCAGCAGCGTAGGTGGCAGGGTCAGTGGAAACACCATATATTTT
NA,TRBJ2-1,TRBV28,TRBD2,14,CASSLPGRYNEQFF,TGTGCCAGCAGTTTGCCCGGGAGGTACAATGAGCAGTTCTTC
NA,TRBJ2-7,TRBV2,TRBD2,16,CASSVPGLAVPYEQYF,TGTGCCAGCAGTGTCCCGGGACTAGCGGTTCCCTACGAGCAGTACTTC
NA,TRBJ1-1,TRBV7-9,NA,12,CASSHGLTEAFF,TGTGCCAGCAGCCACGGACTTACTGAAGCTTTCTTT
NA,TRBJ2-2,TRBV7-2,NA,18,CASSPRWGAGKNTGELFF,TGTGCCAGCAGCCCAAGATGGGGGGCAGGAAAGAACACCGGGGAGCTGTTTTTT
NA,TRBJ2-5,TRBV5-1,NA,15,CASSSQSGVQETQYF,TGCGCCAGCAGCTCCCAGTCTGGGGTTCAAGAGACCCAGTACTTC
once,TRBJ2-4,TRBV4-2,NA,15,CASSQGPTGGNIQYF,TGTGCCAGCAGCCAAGGTCCGACAGGTGGAAACATTCAGTACTTC
NA,TRBJ1-1,TRBV7-2,NA,13,CASSFSLSTEAFF,TGTGCCAGCAGCTTTAGCCTTAGCACTGAAGCTTTCTTT
few,TRBJ2-4,TRBV11-2,NA,16,CASSSKGRDIKNIQYF,TGTGCCAGCAGCTCTAAAGGGCGGGATATCAAAAACATTCAGTACTTC
NA,TRBJ1-3,TRBV9,NA,13,CASSPRLGNTIYF,TGTGCCAGCAGCCCCCGACTGGGAAACACCATATATTTT
NA,TRBJ2-1,TRBV2,TRBD2,15,CASTPTTGGSNEQFF,TGTGCCAGCACCCCCACCACGGGAGGTTCGAATGAGCAGTTCTTC
NA,TRBJ1-5,TRBV28,NA,11,CASSLTAPQHF,TGTGCCAGCAGTTTAACAGCGCCCCAGCATTTT
NA,TRBJ2-5,TRBV7-2,NA,16,CASSLAQSGPQETQYF,TGTGCCAGCAGCTTAGCGCAGTCAGGCCCGCAAGAGACCCAGTACTTC
NA,TRBJ2-1,TRBV9,NA,12,CASSVTRGRPFF,TGTGCCAGCAGCGTTACTCGGGGGCGGCCGTTCTTC
NA,TRBJ1-1,TRBV5-1,NA,15,CASSLGHGMNTEAFF,TGCGCCAGCAGCTTGGGACACGGGATGAACACTGAAGCTTTCTTT
NA,TRBJ2-1,TRBV28,TRBD1,13,CASSLTGGNEQFF,TGTGCCAGCAGTTTGACAGGGGGCAATGAGCAGTTCTTC
once,TRBJ2-5,TRBV7-9,NA,13,CASSSDQRETQYF,TGTGCCAGCAGCTCGGATCAGCGAGAGACCCAGTACTTC
NA,TRBJ2-1,TRBV28,NA,14,CASRHYLSYNEQFF,TGTGCCAGCAGGCATTACCTGTCCTACAATGAGCAGTTCTTC
NA,TRBJ2-7,TRBV6-6,NA,15,CASSSTLATGYEQYF,TGTGCCAGCAGTTCAACACTGGCTACGGGCTACGAGCAGTACTTC
NA,TRBJ2-1,TRBV5-8,NA,13,CASNKGEYNEQFF,TGTGCCAGCAACAAGGGGGAGTACAATGAGCAGTTCTTC
NA,TRBJ1-1,TRBV5-1,NA,12,CASSWGRLEAFF,TGCGCCAGCAGCTGGGGACGACTTGAAGCTTTCTTT
NA,TRBJ2-4,TRBV4-2,NA,16,CASSQVRGASGDIQYF,TGTGCCAGCAGCCAAGTTAGGGGGGCCTCCGGGGACATTCAGTACTTC
NA,TRBJ1-1,TRBV5-1,TRBD1,17,CASSSGQPKYLNTEAFF,TGCGCCAGCAGCTCGGGACAGCCTAAATATTTGAACACTGAAGCTTTCTTT
few,TRBJ1-1,TRBV5-1,NA,15,CASSPGPSRGTEAFF,TGCGCCAGCAGCCCTGGGCCCTCCCGTGGAACTGAAGCTTTCTTT
NA,TRBJ2-5,TRBV5-1,NA,12,CASRRALETQYF,TGCGCCAGCAGAAGGGCCTTGGAGACCCAGTACTTC
NA,TRBJ2-5,TRBV5-1,TRBD2,15,CASAGGGREQETQYF,TGCGCCAGCGCCGGGGGCGGGAGGGAGCAAGAGACCCAGTACTTC
NA,TRBJ2-1,TRBV7-6,TRBD1,15,CASSHYRGLDNEQFF,TGTGCCAGCAGCCATTACAGGGGGCTCGACAATGAGCAGTTCTTC
NA,TRBJ2-1,TRBV30,TRBD2,16,CAWSPTRASGKVRQFF,TGTGCCTGGAGTCCGACGAGGGCTAGCGGGAAAGTAAGGCAGTTCTTC
NA,TRBJ1-2,TRBV28,NA,14,CASREEGPLYGYTF,TGTGCCAGCAGAGAAGAGGGACCGCTGTATGGCTACACCTTC
NA,TRBJ2-2,TRBV19,TRBD2,14,CASSPPGGAGELFF,TGTGCCAGTAGTCCGCCTGGGGGGGCCGGGGAGCTGTTTTTT
NA,TRBJ2-1,TRBV27,NA,15,CASSNKGESNNEQFF,TGTGCCAGTTCAAACAAGGGGGAGTCGAACAATGAGCAGTTCTTC
NA,TRBJ2-3,TRBV4-2,TRBD2,18,CASSQARLAGGGTDTQYF,TGTGCCAGCAGCCAAGCCCGACTAGCGGGAGGGGGCACAGATACGCAGTATTTT
NA,TRBJ2-2,TRBV6-5,NA,14,CASMGPRGTGELFF,TGTGCCAGCATGGGCCCCCGAGGCACCGGGGAGCTGTTTTTT
few,TRBJ2-5,TRBV27,TRBD1,16,CASSFLGTGVQETQYF,TGTGCCAGCAGTTTTTTAGGGACAGGGGTCCAAGAGACCCAGTACTTC